Shown below are 17 T cell receptor beta chains from a single sample sequenced in a study of cytotoxic CD8 clonotypes in ibrutinib-treated CLL. Measured with immunoSEQ multiplex PCR; TCRdb has only the in-frame clones, and not every one. The sample consists of roughly 110,000 clones, approximately 56% of them appearing once. Sequencing was performed on PBMCs, taken after 24 months of ibrutinib treatment. The source of these receptors is a human donor with chronic lymphocytic leukemia.

The chain recombines TRBV5-6 with TRBJ2-3, with D perhaps being TRBD1 or TRBD2 (6 bases each). This CDR3 spans 13 amino acids. Per the germline V gene, CDR1 is SGHDT and CDR2 is YYEEEE. Trimming removed 2 bases from V and 4 bases from J, with 8 bases in between. This CDR3 reads CASSFRGADTQYF. Written as DNA, the CDR3 is TGTGCCAGCAGCTTTAGGGGGGCAGATACGCAGTATTTT.

The chain is built from TRBV6-5 and TRBJ2-7, with D tentatively TRBD1 (6 bases). V was pared by 6 bases and J by 2 bases, with 14 bases between. Germline-derived CDR1 and CDR2 are MNHEY and SVGAGI. The CDR3 consists of 14 residues. The CDR3 DNA reads as TGTGCCAGCAGCCCAGCAGACAGGCCCTACGAGCAGTACTTC. Residues: CASSPADRPYEQYF.

The chain employs TRBV2 and TRBJ1-5; 9 nucleotides align to TRBD1. V lost 7 bases to trimming and J lost 3 bases; unmatched junction nucleotides: 7. This CDR3 has 15 amino acids. In germline, CDR1 is SNHLY, CDR2 FYNNEI. The CDR3 spells CASTRGDRANQPQHF. The CDR3 nucleotides are TGTGCCAGCACCCGCGGGGACAGGGCCAATCAGCCCCAGCATTTT. The variable domain in full, completed from reference TRBV2 and TRBJ1-5, reads EPEVTQTPSHQVTQMGQEVILRCVPISNHLYFYWYRQILGQKVEFLVSFYNNEISEKSEIFDDQFSVERPDGSNFTLKIRSTKLEDSAMYFCASTRGDRANQPQHFGDGTRLSIL.

Turning to this clone: In the same sample, other DNA sequences code for this CDR3. CDR3 DNA: TGTGCCAGCAGCTTAGTCGCAGGACCTAACTATGGCTACACCTTC. Translated: CASSLVAGPNYGYTF. The rearrangement uses TRBV7-9 and TRBJ1-2, with D unresolved. This CDR3 is 15 amino acids long. Trimming removed 1 base at V and 0 bases at J, with 9 bases between. Germline CDR1 and CDR2: SEHNR and FQNEAQ (reference sequence).

V usage is TRBV29-1 and J usage is TRBJ1-4; TRBD1 is a possible D gene (5 bases). Germline CDR1 reads SQVTM; CDR2 reads ANQGSEA. The CDR3 contains 12 residues. V dropped 7 bases and J dropped 6 bases, with 12 bases sitting between them. CDR3: CSAYGGDEKLFF. The CDR3 DNA sequence: TGCAGCGCCTACGGGGGGGATGAAAAACTGTTTTTT.

The chain couples TRBV6-1 to TRBJ2-3; D call uncertain. The germline CDR1 and CDR2 sequences are MNHNS and SASEGT. This CDR3 is 15 amino acids long. Trimming took 2 bases from V and 0 from J, leaving 9 bases between them. CDR3 bases: TGTGCCAGCAGTGAATGGAAAACTAGCACAGATACGCAGTATTTT. Translated, it gives CASSEWKTSTDTQYF.

The chain carries TRBV30 and TRBJ2-3; perhaps TRBD2 as D (7 bases). This CDR3 region has 14 residues. Trimming pared 3 bases from V and 1 base from J, leaving 11 bases between. Germline V gives CDR1 GTSNPN, CDR2 SVGIG (reference sequence). The CDR3 loop reads CAWRGGARTDTQYF. Written as DNA, the CDR3 is TGTGCCTGGAGAGGGGGGGCTCGCACAGATACGCAGTATTTT.

The rearrangement uses TRBV25-1 and TRBJ2-4; D is tentatively TRBD1 or TRBD2 (6 bases each). V lost 10 bases and J lost 3, with 16 bases in between. The CDR3 runs to 14 residues. CDR1 and CDR2 (germline): MGHDK, SYGVNS. The CDR3 DNA reads TGTGCCACCGCCTTGGGGGGCGGCAAAAACATTCAGTACTTC. Amino acids: CATALGGGKNIQYF.

The chain uses TRBV6-1 and TRBJ1-2, with 11 bases lining up with TRBD1. Germline CDR1 is MNHNS and CDR2 is SASEGT. V was pared by 4 bases and J by 4 bases, with 2 bases of the junction left unmatched. The CDR3 sequence is 14 residues long. CDR3 sequence reads: CASSAGQGAYGYTF. The CDR3 bases are TGTGCCAGCAGTGCTGGACAGGGGGCCTATGGCTACACCTTC.

This clone appeared a few times. The V call is TRBV5-1, the J call TRBJ2-7; D might be TRBD1 (5 bases). This CDR3 has 15 residues. Trimming left V 3 bases short and J 6 bases short, with 19 bases between. The germline V gene encodes CDR1 SGHRS and CDR2 YFSETQ. The CDR3 coding sequence is TGCGCCAGCAGCTCCTCAAGCCAGGGCGTGCGCGAGCAGTACTTC. Translating it yields CASSSSSQGVREQYF.

The chain couples TRBV5-1 to TRBJ1-2; D is unclear. The V end lost 0 bases, the J end lost 3 bases, and 9 bases lay between the germline ends. The CDR3 covers 14 residues. The germline V gene encodes CDR1 SGHRS and CDR2 YFSETQ. The CDR3 loop is CASSLASRHYGYTF. CDR3 nucleotides: TGCGCCAGCAGCTTGGCTAGCAGGCACTATGGCTACACCTTC.

This clone was counted ten times or more. The genes are TRBV15 and TRBJ2-3, with D perhaps TRBD2 (5 bases). The CDR3 length is 16 residues. Germline values: CDR1 LNHNV, CDR2 YYDKDF (reference sequence). The germline V and J ends were trimmed by 0 bases and 2 bases, with 12 bases remaining between them. In nucleotides, the CDR3 is TGTGCCACCAGCAGAGATCCGGGAATCCCCACAGATACGCAGTATTTT. This encodes CATSRDPGIPTDTQYF.

The CDR3 protein is CASSFGTGGYEQYF. The CDR3 coding sequence is TGTGCCAGCAGCTTCGGGACAGGGGGCTACGAGCAGTACTTC. The chain carries TRBV7-9 and TRBJ2-7, with TRBD1 matching over 11 bases. V trimming: 3 bases; J trimming: 3 bases; junction bases outside the gene matches: 1. The CDR3 runs to 14 residues. CDR1 is SEHNR, CDR2 FQNEAQ, per germline (reference sequence).

The J gene is TRBJ2-7, the V gene TRBV2, with D uncertain. CDR3 length: 13 amino acids. Germline values: CDR1 SNHLY, CDR2 FYNNEI. The V end was cut by 6 bases, the J end by 2 bases, with 11 bases between. The CDR3 sequence: CASRVGGPYEQYF. CDR3 sequence (DNA): TGTGCCAGCAGAGTAGGTGGGCCCTACGAGCAGTACTTC.

This chain joins TRBV25-1 and TRBJ1-6; D is unresolved. Germline CDR1 reads MGHDK; CDR2 reads SYGVNS. Deletions cut 0 bases from V and 7 bases from J, with 13 bases between. This CDR3 has 16 residues. The CDR3 bases are TGTGCCAGCAGTGAATATCTACAACAGTTCAATTCACCCCTCCACTTT. Translated, it gives CASSEYLQQFNSPLHF.

The CDR3 sequence: CAWSVAHNEQFF. The CDR3 DNA is TGTGCCTGGAGTGTAGCCCACAATGAGCAGTTCTTC. The chain carries TRBV30 and TRBJ2-1; unclear D gene. The germline V gene has CDR1 GTSNPN and CDR2 SVGIG (reference sequence). This CDR3 has 12 residues. Deletions cut 0 bases from V and 5 bases from J, with 5 bases between. Variable domain in full (rest from reference TRBV30 and TRBJ2-1): SQTIHQWPATLVQPVGSPLSLECTVEGTSNPNLYWYRQAAGRGLQLLFYSVGIGQISSEVPQNLSASRPQDRQFILSSKKLLLSDSGFYLCAWSVAHNEQFFGPGTRLTVL.

The J gene is TRBJ2-5, the V gene TRBV7-2; 9 bases are shared with TRBD2. The CDR3 covers 15 residues. Germline lookup yields CDR1 SGHTA and CDR2 FQGNSA. Losses at the gene ends were 1 base for V and 4 bases for J; bases not matched to a gene: 4. CDR3 in amino acids: CASSLGGGARETQYF. The CDR3, as DNA: TGTGCCAGCAGCTTAGGCGGGGGGGCCAGAGAGACCCAGTACTTC. Based on the CDR3 plus reference TRBV7-2 and TRBJ2-5, the full variable domain is GAGVSQSPSNKVTEKGKDVELRCDPISGHTALYWYRQSLGQGLEFLIYFQGNSAPDKSGLPSDRFSAERTGGSVSTLTIQRTQQEDSAVYLCASSLGGGARETQYFGPGTRLLVL.